The 27 T cell receptor beta chains below were found in one sample sequenced in a study of cytomegalovirus exposure and HLA in healthy donors. 13 Jbeta primers and 60 Vbeta primers were used for the PCR. Here immunoSEQ multiplex PCR was the method, and the copy in TCRdb shows in-frame clones only, minus some. The data contain under 150,000 clones, about 79% of them singletons. The material sequenced was PBMCs. These receptors all come from a male donor in good health and CMV-seronegative.

The J gene is TRBJ2-5, the V gene TRBV7-9, with TRBD1 matching over 7 bases. The germline V gene encodes CDR1 SEHNR and CDR2 FQNEAQ (reference sequence). The CDR3 extends over 13 amino acids. The junction had 10 bases not matched to a gene; V was cut back by 4 bases and J by 11 bases. This CDR3 is CASSSLIPTGQYF. DNA for the CDR3: TGTGCCAGCAGCTCACTAATTCCGACAGGGCAGTACTTC.

This clone was detected only once. The V call is TRBV28, the J call TRBJ1-5, with a possible D match to TRBD1 (5 bases). Trimming took off 5 bases at V and 2 bases at J, with 13 bases between the two ends. CDR3 length: 15 amino acids. The germline CDR1 and CDR2 sequences are MDHEN and SYDVKM. The CDR3 sequence: CASSQARGGNQPQHF. CDR3 nucleotide sequence: TGTGCCAGCAGTCAAGCAAGGGGCGGCAATCAGCCCCAGCATTTT.

A note on this clone: Relative to the germline gene, one junction end is altered; a read error may explain this. The chain couples TRBV7-9 to TRBJ2-5; D unclear. The CDR3 length is 12 residues. Germline V gene data show CDR1 as SEHNR and CDR2 as FQNEAQ (reference sequence). The CDR3 nucleotides are TGTTCCAGCAGCTTAAGCGAAGAGACCCAGTACTTC. Amino acid sequence: CSSSLSEETQYF.

V gene TRBV14 combines with J gene TRBJ2-5, with D uncertain. V dropped 1 base and J dropped 3 bases, with 9 bases sitting between them. This CDR3 comprises 14 residues. Germline V gene sequence: CDR1 SGHDN, CDR2 FVKESK. DNA for the CDR3: TGTGCCAGCAGCCAAGTAGCCAGAGAAGAGACCCAGTACTTC. Its protein is CASSQVAREETQYF.

The rearrangement uses TRBV25-1 and TRBJ1-5; maybe TRBD1 (6 bases). With 5 bases removed from V and 8 bases from J, the gap between germline ends came to 13 bases. CDR1 and CDR2 from the germline V gene are MGHDK and SYGVNS. The CDR3 loop spans 13 amino acids. The chain's CDR3 is CASSRQAGEPQHF. The CDR3 DNA is TGTGCCAGCAGTCGACAGGCGGGTGAGCCCCAGCATTTT.

This clone has a handful of counts. Written as DNA, the CDR3 is TGCGCCAGCAGTGCAACCATGACAGGGTCTGGAAACACCATATATTTT. Residues: CASSATMTGSGNTIYF. The J gene is TRBJ1-3, the V gene TRBV10-1, with 7 nucleotides matching TRBD1. Trimming took 4 bases from V and 1 from J; bases not matched to a gene: 7. The CDR3 is made up of 16 amino acids. Germline assignment: CDR1 WNHNN and CDR2 SYGVQD (reference sequence).

This chain joins TRBV18 and TRBJ2-7, with D perhaps matching TRBD1 (7 bases). V gave up 5 bases and J gave up 4 bases, with 15 bases separating them. This CDR3 contains 14 residues. Germline CDR1 and CDR2: KGHSH and LQKENI. CDR3 residues: CASSSRQGGYEQYF. The CDR3 DNA sequence: TGTGCCAGCTCATCCAGACAGGGAGGATACGAGCAGTACTTC.

The chain combines TRBV10-3 with TRBJ2-5, with a weak D call TRBD2 (6 bases). Germline V gene lookup returns CDR1 ENHRY and CDR2 SYGVKD. The CDR3 is 16 residues long. Trimming removed 0 bases at V and 3 bases at J, with 14 bases between. CDR3 sequence reads: CAISESRVWREETQYF. CDR3 in DNA: TGTGCCATCAGTGAGTCGAGGGTATGGAGGGAAGAGACCCAGTACTTC.

Only a few counts were recorded for this clone. This chain connects TRBV15 to TRBJ2-5; D unclear. Deletions cut 4 bases from V and 4 bases from J, with 7 bases between. Germline V CDR1 and CDR2: LNHNV, YYDKDF (reference sequence). This CDR3 has 12 amino acids. CDR3 sequence (DNA): TGTGCCACCAGCATGGTCGGAGAGACCCAGTACTTC. Protein product: CATSMVGETQYF.

V is TRBV11-2 and J is TRBJ1-1; 7 nucleotides agree with TRBD1. The CDR3 is 13 residues long. Germline-derived CDR1 and CDR2 are SGHAT and FQNNGV. V lost 1 base to trimming and J lost 5 bases; unmatched junction nucleotides: 1. The CDR3 DNA reads TGTGCCAGCAGCTTAGCAGGGGGGACTGAAGCTTTCTTT. Translation gives CASSLAGGTEAFF.

V and J are TRBV27 and TRBJ1-3; TRBD1 might be the D (5 bases). Germline CDR1 reads MNHEY; CDR2 reads SMNVEV (reference sequence). Deletions cut 5 bases from V and 0 bases from J, with 14 bases between. This CDR3 is 16 amino acids long. Written as DNA, the CDR3 is TGTGCCAGCAGTCCGGGGGGGACCTCCTCTGGAAACACCATATATTTT. The encoded protein is CASSPGGTSSGNTIYF.

The CDR3 nucleotides are TGTGCCAGCAGTTTAGGCAAGAACACTGAAGCTTTCTTT. It codes for CASSLGKNTEAFF. This chain uses TRBV27 with TRBJ1-1; no definite D call. This CDR3 is built from 13 residues. Trimming took 2 bases from V and 1 from J, leaving 5 bases between them. Germline CDR1 and CDR2: MNHEY and SMNVEV (reference sequence).

This chain links TRBV7-9 with TRBJ2-1, with 8 bases matching TRBD2. The CDR3 is 13 residues long. Trimming cost V 8 bases and J 8 bases; bases outside gene matches: 8. Germline lookup yields CDR1 SEHNR and CDR2 FQNEAQ (reference sequence). CDR3 in amino acids: CASEGGLDDEQFF. In DNA, the CDR3 is TGTGCCAGCGAAGGGGGACTAGACGATGAGCAGTTCTTC.

The V and J genes are TRBV27 and TRBJ2-1, with 13 positions matching TRBD2. This CDR3 is 20 amino acids long. Germline V gene lookup returns CDR1 MNHEY and CDR2 SMNVEV (reference sequence). The junction had 20 bases not matched to a gene; V was cut back by 5 bases and J by 7 bases. CDR3 DNA sequence: TGTGCCAGCAGTATGATTCCCGGGACTAGCGGGAAGAGTCGGTGGAATGAGCAGTTCTTC. This gives the protein CASSMIPGTSGKSRWNEQFF.

As to this clone: A junction end diverges from the germline sequence, so it may reflect a read error. The chain couples TRBV7-7 to TRBJ2-5; 8 bases map to TRBD1. CDR1 is SSHAT, CDR2 FNYEAQ, per germline (reference sequence). The CDR3 runs 16 residues. CDR3 loop: CASSLLSPGQGKTQYF. In DNA, the CDR3 is TGTGCTAGCAGCTTGCTTTCACCCGGACAGGGAAAGACCCAGTACTTC.

This chain connects TRBV7-9 to TRBJ2-5, with TRBD2 matching over 8 bases. The J call could be wrong; TRBJ2-7 is a better fit for the DNA end. The germline V gene has CDR1 SEHNR and CDR2 FQNEAQ (reference sequence). The CDR3 covers 15 residues. The CDR3 DNA reads as TGTGCCAGCAGTTCAGGCGGGGGGCGAGACTACGAGCAGTACTTC. It specifies CASSSGGGRDYEQYF.

The chain uses TRBV27 and TRBJ2-5, with 10 bases identical to TRBD2. The V and J ends lost 7 bases and 5 bases, in that order; junction bases with no gene match: 13. Germline CDR1 reads MNHEY; CDR2 reads SMNVEV (reference sequence). This CDR3 has 16 residues. The CDR3 region is CASNPILAGRRETQYF. Here the CDR3 DNA reads TGTGCCAGCAACCCCATACTAGCGGGAAGACGGGAGACCCAGTACTTC.

V gene TRBV5-1 combines with J gene TRBJ1-1; no clear D. CDR1 and CDR2 from the germline V gene are SGHRS and YFSETQ. V shed 0 bases and J shed 5 bases, with 8 bases lying between them. The CDR3 runs 13 residues. Written as DNA, the CDR3 is TGCGCCAGCAGCTTGGAGCGCGGGACTGAAGCTTTCTTT. It specifies CASSLERGTEAFF.

V usage is TRBV7-8 and J usage is TRBJ2-1, with 11 bases lining up with TRBD2. Germline values: CDR1 SGHVS, CDR2 FQNEAQ. The CDR3 contains 20 residues. Losses at the gene ends were 0 bases for V and 0 bases for J; bases not matched to a gene: 10. The CDR3 is CASSLARWPSGRSSYNEQFF. The CDR3 bases are TGTGCCAGCAGCTTAGCCAGGTGGCCTAGCGGGAGGAGCTCCTACAATGAGCAGTTCTTC.

The chain recombines TRBV29-1 with TRBJ2-2, with D possibly TRBD2 on 6 matching bases. CDR3 length equals 13 residues. Germline V CDR1 and CDR2: SQVTM, ANQGSEA. V gave up 8 bases and J gave up 7 bases, with 17 bases separating them. The CDR3 spells CSSSEGGGGELFF. The DNA for the CDR3 is TGCAGCTCAAGCGAGGGAGGAGGCGGGGAGCTGTTTTTT.

This clone was counted only a few times. V usage is TRBV20-1 and J usage is TRBJ2-1; maybe TRBD1 (5 bases). Germline CDR1 DFQATT, CDR2 SNEGSKA (reference sequence). Trimming shortened V by 4 bases and J by 4 bases, and 5 bases separated the two germline ends. The CDR3 sequence is 11 residues long. The CDR3 spells CSAKGYNEQFF. CDR3 sequence (DNA): TGCAGTGCTAAGGGGTACAATGAGCAGTTCTTC.

The chain combines TRBV27 with TRBJ2-7, with D uncertain. The CDR3 loop spans 13 amino acids. Trimming stripped 0 bases from V and 9 bases from J, with 12 bases between. Germline V gene lookup returns CDR1 MNHEY and CDR2 SMNVEV (reference sequence). For the CDR3, the DNA is TGTGCCAGCAGTTTATCGAAACTCCACGGGCAGTACTTC. Its translation: CASSLSKLHGQYF.

The rearrangement joins TRBV5-8 to TRBJ1-3; TRBD1 might be the D (5 bases). The CDR3 extends over 16 amino acids. CDR1 and CDR2 from the germline V gene are SGHTS and YDEGEE. Trimming pared 0 bases from V and 0 bases from J, leaving 10 bases between. The CDR3 here is CASSLDGGNSGNTIYF. For the CDR3, the DNA is TGTGCCAGCAGCTTGGATGGGGGGAACTCTGGAAACACCATATATTTT.

Concerning this clone: Germline and junction disagree at one end, which may indicate a read error. V is TRBV7-9 and J is TRBJ1-1; a possible D gene is TRBD1 (5 bases). CDR3 length equals 13 residues. Germline CDR1 is SEHNR and CDR2 is FQNEAQ (reference sequence). The CDR3: CSSSDWGGTEAFF. CDR3 nucleotides: TGTTCCAGCAGCGATTGGGGGGGCACTGAAGCTTTCTTT.

The chain carries TRBV6-5 and TRBJ2-7; 10 nucleotides match TRBD1. The CDR3 contains 14 residues. Per the germline V gene, CDR1 is MNHEY and CDR2 is SVGAGI. V lost 4 bases, J lost 4 bases, and 4 bases stayed unmatched. The CDR3 is CASSWGTGEYEQYF. The CDR3 bases are TGTGCCAGCAGTTGGGGGACAGGGGAATACGAGCAGTACTTC.

J is TRBJ2-7 and V is TRBV30; 11 bases map to TRBD1. Trimming at V came to 1 base and at J to 1 base, leaving 9 bases not matched to a gene. CDR3 length equals 17 residues. Germline CDR1 and CDR2: GTSNPN and SVGIG (reference sequence). The CDR3 reads CAWSEGTGGKGSYEQYF. DNA for the CDR3: TGTGCCTGGAGTGAGGGGACAGGGGGTAAAGGGTCCTACGAGCAGTACTTC.

The genes are TRBV7-8 and TRBJ1-5; TRBD1 matches 7 bases. Unmatched junction bases numbered 11, after V lost 1 base and J lost 5 bases. Per germline, CDR1 SGHVS and CDR2 FQNEAQ. The CDR3 runs to 17 residues. CDR3 in amino acids: CASSLEIETGRDQPQHF. The CDR3 nucleotides are TGTGCCAGCAGCTTAGAAATTGAGACAGGGAGAGATCAGCCCCAGCATTTT.